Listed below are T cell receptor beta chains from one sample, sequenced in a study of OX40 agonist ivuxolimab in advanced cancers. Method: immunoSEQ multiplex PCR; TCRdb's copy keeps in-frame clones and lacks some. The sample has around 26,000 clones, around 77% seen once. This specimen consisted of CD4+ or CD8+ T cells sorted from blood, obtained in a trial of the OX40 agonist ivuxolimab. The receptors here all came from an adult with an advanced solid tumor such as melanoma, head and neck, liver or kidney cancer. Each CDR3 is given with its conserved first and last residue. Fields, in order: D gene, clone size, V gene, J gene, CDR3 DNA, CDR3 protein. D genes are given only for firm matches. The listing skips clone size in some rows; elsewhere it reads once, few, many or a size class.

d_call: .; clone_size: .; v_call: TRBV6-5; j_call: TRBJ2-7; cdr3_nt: TGTGCCAGCAGTCTTGGAGGGAACGAGCAGTACTTC; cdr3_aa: CASSLGGNEQYF
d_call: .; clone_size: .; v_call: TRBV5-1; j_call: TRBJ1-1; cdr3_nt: TGCGCCAGCAGCGCTGTCGATGGCACTGAAGCTTTCTTT; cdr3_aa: CASSAVDGTEAFF
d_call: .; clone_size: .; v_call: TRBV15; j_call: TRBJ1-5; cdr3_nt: TGTGCCACCAGCAGGACGGTCGTGGCAAATCAGCCCCAGCATTTT; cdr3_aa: CATSRTVVANQPQHF
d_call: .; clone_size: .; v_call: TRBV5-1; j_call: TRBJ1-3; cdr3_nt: TGCGCCAGCAGCCCGGGGGTTTCTGGAAACACCATATATTTT; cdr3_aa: CASSPGVSGNTIYF
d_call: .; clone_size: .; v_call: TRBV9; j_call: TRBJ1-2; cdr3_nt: TGTGCCAGCAGCGTAGCGGGGTCAGCTAACTATGGCTACACCTTC; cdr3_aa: CASSVAGSANYGYTF
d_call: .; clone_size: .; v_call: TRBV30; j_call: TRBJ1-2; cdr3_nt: TGTGCCTGGAGTGTAATAGGGCCAGGCTACACCTTC; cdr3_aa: CAWSVIGPGYTF
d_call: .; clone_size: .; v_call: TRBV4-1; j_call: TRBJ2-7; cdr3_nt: TGCGCCAGCAGCCAAGAGGGGGTCATGGTAAACTACGAGCAGTACTTC; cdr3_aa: CASSQEGVMVNYEQYF
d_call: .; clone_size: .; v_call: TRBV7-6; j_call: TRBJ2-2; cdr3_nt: TGTGCCAGCAGCTTACATTGGGGACGGACAACGATTAACACCGGGGAGCTGTTTTTT; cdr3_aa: CASSLHWGRTTINTGELFF
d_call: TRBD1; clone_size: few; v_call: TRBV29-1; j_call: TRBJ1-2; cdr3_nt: TGCAGCGCTGCAGGGACAGATACTAACTATGGCTACACCTTC; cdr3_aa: CSAAGTDTNYGYTF
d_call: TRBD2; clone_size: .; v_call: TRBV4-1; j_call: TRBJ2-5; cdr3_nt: TGCGCCAGCAGCCGCCACCCGCGGGAGGAAGAGACCCAGTACTTC; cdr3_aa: CASSRHPREEETQYF
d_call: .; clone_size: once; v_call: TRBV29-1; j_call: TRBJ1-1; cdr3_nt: TGCAGCGTTGGGGTGGGTGACAGGCCGAACACTGAAGCTTTCTTT; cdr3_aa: CSVGVGDRPNTEAFF
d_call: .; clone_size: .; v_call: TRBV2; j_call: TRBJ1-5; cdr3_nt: TGTGCCAGCAGTGTGGGGAGGGGAGGCAAGCCCCAGCATTTT; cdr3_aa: CASSVGRGGKPQHF
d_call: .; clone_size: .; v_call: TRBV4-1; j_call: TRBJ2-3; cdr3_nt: TGCGCCAGCAGCCAACCCCCGGTTAGACCCGGGGGATCGCAGTATTTT; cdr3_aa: CASSQPPVRPGGSQYF
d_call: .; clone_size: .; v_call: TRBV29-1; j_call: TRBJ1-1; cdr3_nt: TGCAGCGTGGCCGACTTCACTGAAGCTTTCTTT; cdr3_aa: CSVADFTEAFF
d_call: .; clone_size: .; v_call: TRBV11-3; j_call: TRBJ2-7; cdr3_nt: TGTGCCAGCAGCCCCCACAGGGCCTACGAGCAGTACTTC; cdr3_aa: CASSPHRAYEQYF
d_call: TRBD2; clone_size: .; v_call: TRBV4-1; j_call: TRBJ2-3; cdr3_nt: TGCGCCAGCAGCCAAGCTGGGGGAGCGGGGGGTGCTGATACGCAGTATTTT; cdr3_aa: CASSQAGGAGGADTQYF
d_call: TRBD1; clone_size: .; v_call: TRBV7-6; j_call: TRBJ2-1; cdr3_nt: TGTGCCAGCAGCGGACAGGGGCTGGAGCAGTTCTTC; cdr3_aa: CASSGQGLEQFF
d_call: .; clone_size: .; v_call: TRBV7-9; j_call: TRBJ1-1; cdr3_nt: TGTGCCAGCAGCCCCCCGCGGGGAGGGGAAGCTTTCTTT; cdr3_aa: CASSPPRGGEAFF
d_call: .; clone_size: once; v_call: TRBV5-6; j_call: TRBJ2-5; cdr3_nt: TGTGCCAGCAGCTTGTGGGGGGAAGAGACCCAGTACTTC; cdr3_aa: CASSLWGEETQYF
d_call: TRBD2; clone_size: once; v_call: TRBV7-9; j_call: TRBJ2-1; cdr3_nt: TGTGCCAGCAGCTTAGGAGCGGGGGGACCCAATGAGCAGTTCTTC; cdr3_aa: CASSLGAGGPNEQFF
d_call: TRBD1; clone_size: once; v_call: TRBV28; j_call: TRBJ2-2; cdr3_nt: TGTGCCAGCAGTTCGCCTCTTTCCTCCCATCCGACAGGGGTCCTTAACACCGGGGAGCTGTTTTTT; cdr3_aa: CASSSPLSSHPTGVLNTGELFF
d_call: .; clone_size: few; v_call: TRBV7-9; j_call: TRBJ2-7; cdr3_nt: TGTGCCAGCAGCTCTTCTTTCCGGGGGCCCACCTACGAGCAGTACTTC; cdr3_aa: CASSSSFRGPTYEQYF